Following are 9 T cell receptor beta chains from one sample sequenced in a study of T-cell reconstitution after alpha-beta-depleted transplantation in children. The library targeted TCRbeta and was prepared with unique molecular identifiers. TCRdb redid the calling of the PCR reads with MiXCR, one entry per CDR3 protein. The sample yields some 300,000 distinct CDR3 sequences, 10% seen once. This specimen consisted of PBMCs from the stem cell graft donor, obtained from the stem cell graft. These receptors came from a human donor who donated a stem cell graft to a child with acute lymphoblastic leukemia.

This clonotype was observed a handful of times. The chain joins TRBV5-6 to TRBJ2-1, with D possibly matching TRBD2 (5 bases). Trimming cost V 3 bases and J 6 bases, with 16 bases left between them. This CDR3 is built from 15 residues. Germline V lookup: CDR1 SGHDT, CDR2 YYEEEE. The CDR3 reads CASSSPLATGNEQFF. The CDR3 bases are TGTGCCAGCAGCTCACCGCTAGCTACCGGCAATGAGCAGTTCTTC.

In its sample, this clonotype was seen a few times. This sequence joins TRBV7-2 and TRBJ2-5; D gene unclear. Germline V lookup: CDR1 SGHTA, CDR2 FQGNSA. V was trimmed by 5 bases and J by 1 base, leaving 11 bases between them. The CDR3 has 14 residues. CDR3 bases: TGTGCCAGCAGCCCACCGGGCCTCCAAGAGACCCAGTACTTC. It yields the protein CASSPPGLQETQYF.

The CDR3 loop reads CASTLGRTQYF. The CDR3 nucleotides are TGTGCCAGCACCCTCGGTCGCACGCAGTATTTT. V and J are TRBV6-5 and TRBJ2-3, with D unresolved. Trimming left V 7 bases short and J 9 bases short, with 11 bases between. The germline V gene has CDR1 MNHEY and CDR2 SVGAGI. The CDR3 spans 11 residues.

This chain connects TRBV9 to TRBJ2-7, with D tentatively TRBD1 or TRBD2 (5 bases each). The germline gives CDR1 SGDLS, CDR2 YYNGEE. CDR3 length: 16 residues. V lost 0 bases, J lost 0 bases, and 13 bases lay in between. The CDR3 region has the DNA TGTGCCAGCAGCGTAGGGGGCAGGGAGCCCTCCTACGAGCAGTACTTC. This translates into CASSVGGREPSYEQYF.

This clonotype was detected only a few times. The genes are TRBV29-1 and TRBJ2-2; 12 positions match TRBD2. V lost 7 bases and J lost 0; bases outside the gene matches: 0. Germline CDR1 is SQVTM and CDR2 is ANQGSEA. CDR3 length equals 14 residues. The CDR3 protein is CSASGGANTGELFF. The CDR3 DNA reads TGCAGCGCTAGCGGGGGGGCGAACACCGGGGAGCTGTTTTTT.

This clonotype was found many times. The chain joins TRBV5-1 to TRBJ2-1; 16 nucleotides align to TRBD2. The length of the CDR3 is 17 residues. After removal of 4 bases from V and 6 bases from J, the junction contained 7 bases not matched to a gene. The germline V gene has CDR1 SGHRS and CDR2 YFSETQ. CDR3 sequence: CASSPGTSGRASNEQFF. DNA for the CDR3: TGCGCCAGCAGCCCGGGGACTAGCGGGAGGGCCTCCAATGAGCAGTTCTTC.

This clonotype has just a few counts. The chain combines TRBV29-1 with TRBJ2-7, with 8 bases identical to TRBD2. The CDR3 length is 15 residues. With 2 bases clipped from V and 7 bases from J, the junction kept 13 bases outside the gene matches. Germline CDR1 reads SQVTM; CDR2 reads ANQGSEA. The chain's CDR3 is CSVEPGTSGVREQYF. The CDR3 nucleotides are TGCAGCGTTGAACCCGGGACTAGTGGTGTGCGAGAGCAGTACTTC.

CDR3: CASSFGGGAGNEQFF. The DNA of the CDR3 is TGTGCCAGCAGCTTTGGCGGGGGGGCTGGGAATGAGCAGTTCTTC. The V and J genes are TRBV7-6 and TRBJ2-1; 9 bases are a match to TRBD2. Germline CDR1 reads SGHVS; CDR2 reads FNYEAQ. V trimming: 3 bases; J trimming: 7 bases; junction bases outside the gene matches: 7. CDR3 length: 15 residues.

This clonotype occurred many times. The CDR3 DNA reads as TGTGCCAGCAGTTATCCCGGACTAGCGGGCTCCTACGAGCAGTACTTC. Its protein product is CASSYPGLAGSYEQYF. This chain joins TRBV6-2 or TRBV6-3 and TRBJ2-7, with 11 bases aligning to TRBD2. Germline V CDR1 and CDR2: MNHEY, SVGEGT. This CDR3 is built from 16 residues. J was trimmed by 0 bases and V by 3 bases; bases with no gene match: 4.